This T cell receptor beta chain was sequenced during a study of cytomegalovirus exposure and HLA in healthy donors. The PCR used 60 Vbeta and 13 Jbeta primers. The method was immunoSEQ multiplex PCR; TCRdb's version includes in-frame clones alone and lacks a portion of them. The sample lists 210,000 or so clones; around 79% were seen once. Every donor was a healthy person donating bone marrow. The germline gives CDR1 MNHEY, CDR2 SMNVEV (reference sequence). Germline trimming cut 3 bases from V and 8 bases from J; bases unmatched to any gene: 19. The CDR3 sequence is 18 residues long. The source material was PBMCs. The chain couples TRBV27 to TRBJ2-3; 8 bases line up with TRBD1. The origin of this receptor is a girl aged 2 to 10 in good health and CMV-seronegative. This CDR3 is CASSFWGQAGNLGVTQYF. The CDR3 DNA sequence: TGTGCCAGCAGTTTTTGGGGACAGGCGGGGAATTTAGGAGTTACGCAGTATTTT.